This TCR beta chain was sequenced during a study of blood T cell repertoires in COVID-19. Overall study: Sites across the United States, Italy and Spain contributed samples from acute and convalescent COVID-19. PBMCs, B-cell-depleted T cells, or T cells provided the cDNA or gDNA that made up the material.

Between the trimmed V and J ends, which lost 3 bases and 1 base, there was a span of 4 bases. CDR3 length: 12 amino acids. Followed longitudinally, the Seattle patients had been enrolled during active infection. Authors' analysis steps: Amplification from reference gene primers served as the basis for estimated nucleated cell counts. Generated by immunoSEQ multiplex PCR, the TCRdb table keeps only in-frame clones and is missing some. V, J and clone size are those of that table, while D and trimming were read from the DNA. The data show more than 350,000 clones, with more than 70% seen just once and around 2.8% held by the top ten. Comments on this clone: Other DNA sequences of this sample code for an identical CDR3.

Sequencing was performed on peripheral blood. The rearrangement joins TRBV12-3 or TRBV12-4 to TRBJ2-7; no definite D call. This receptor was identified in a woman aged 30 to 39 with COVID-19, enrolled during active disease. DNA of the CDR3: TGTGCCAGCAGTTTCGGGTCCTACGAGCAGTACTTC. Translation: CASSFGSYEQYF.